This T cell receptor (beta chain) was captured in a study of a mutant IDH1 vaccine in newly diagnosed glioma (dated by TCRdb to about 2021). Regarding the research as a whole: Across visits V03 through V10, patients got a total of eight vaccinations, given in weeks 1, 3, 5, 7, 11, 15, 19 and 23. Vaccination was initiated 4-6 weeks after radiotherapy alone, or concurrently with temozolomide cycles in the chemotherapy-containing groups. Of the 25 to 40 treated patients, approximately 62% were male and around 40% were female, and the mean age was around 40 years. Before enrollment, most patients had been given radiochemotherapy with temozolomide as standard therapy, while the rest had received either radiotherapy alone or temozolomide alone. Peripheral blood was collected at six visits: V03 (baseline), V05, V07, V10, V12 and V13. For exploratory analyses, longitudinal TCRB deep sequencing was carried out in about 25 treated patients wherever samples were available.

The sample's time point label is to be understood as: week 23, last vaccination. Each vaccine dose, consisting of 300 ug of a 20-mer mutant IDH1 peptide in Montanide, was administered subcutaneously with topical imiquimod. All donors had newly diagnosed IDH1-mutant astrocytomas of WHO grade 3 or 4 that showed loss of nuclear ATRX. The samples were drawn from NOA16, a multicentre, single-arm, open-label phase I trial in Germany that tested a mutant IDH1 peptide vaccine in humans for the first time. The DNeasy Blood and Tissue Kit was used to extract genomic DNA from EDTA blood for TCRB sequencing. Study-wide conclusions, independent of this receptor: Selection of PBMC samples for TCRB deep sequencing was based on availability. No apparent relationship was observed between pseudoprogression and alterations in the top peripheral T cell clonotypes detected by TCRB sequencing. It was noted by the authors that analyses of patient blood samples could not be reproduced owing to sample limitations. Across multiple MHC alleles, vaccine-induced immune responses were seen in roughly 93% of patients.

Of note for this clone: This clone's antigen is unknown. The junction departs from germline at one end; a sequencing error may be responsible.

CDR1 and CDR2, looked up from the germline V gene (reference sequence), are SSHAT and FNYEAQ. The CDR3, cysteine through phenylalanine, is 16 amino acids long. Of all the DNA, just the CDR3 is kept, 48 bases in frame from base 1. Libraries were made using the immunoSEQ multiplex PCR assay. Following the manufacturer's protocol, the hsTCRB Kit was used to amplify rearranged TCR beta chain sequences. An Illumina MiSeq was used to sequence the TCRB libraries. Regarding the original processing steps: Demultiplexing, trimming and gene mapping were performed with the kit vendor's proprietary platform. TCRdb took over this immuneACCESS table, retaining in-frame rearrangements with V and J assigned. Such tables are incomplete; in checked studies, under half of the missing clones stem from an unresolved V gene, and the remainder is unexplained. V and J calls and clone size are those listed in that table; D and trimming were worked out from the DNA. The sample yields 50,000 to 60,000 clones; about 80% were counted once. More than 5.5% of the sample goes to the ten largest clones.

The specimen comprised PBMCs, sampled from a glioma patient whose treatment included an IDH1 peptide vaccine. In this chain, TRBV7-7 is recombined with TRBJ2-3; 8 junctional bases match TRBD2. This TCR was sampled from a man in his forties with glioma. DNA sequence: TGTGCTAGCAGCTTCAGAGCGGGGGTCCTCACAGATACGCAGTATTTT. Its protein reads: CASSFRAGVLTDTQYF.